One sample yielded the 14 T cell receptor beta chains listed below, sequenced in a study of regulatory T cells in long-lasting Graves disease. CDR3 regions were amplified by Arm-PCR using iRepertoire HTBI primers to build TCR beta libraries. Each CDR3 protein gets one entry after TCRdb re-called the multiplex PCR reads with MiXCR. Of 350,000 to 450,000 distinct CDR3 sequences listed, around 20% are singletons. The time point is: persistent/refractory GD, antithyroid drugs over 5 years with positive TRAb. Extracted PBMC RNA gave rise to the TCR library. The specimen comprised peripheral blood mononuclear cells (PBMCs), sampled when the disease was refractory, from a patient treated with antithyroid drugs. These receptor sequences come from a female donor with Graves disease.

This clonotype was recorded many times. The V call is TRBV27, the J call TRBJ1-2; TRBD1 agrees at 8 bases. CDR3 length: 13 amino acids. V dropped 2 bases and J dropped 8; count of bases not matched to a gene: 4. CDR1 MNHEY and CDR2 SMNVEV come from the germline V gene (reference sequence). The CDR3 is CASSLVAGGGYTF. CDR3 DNA sequence: TGTGCCAGCAGTTTAGTGGCAGGGGGCGGCTACACCTTC.

This chain connects TRBV29-1 to TRBJ2-5; 14 bases are a match to TRBD2. The CDR3 has 16 amino acids. Germline V gene data show CDR1 as SQVTM and CDR2 as ANQGSEA. The V segment lost 7 bases and the J segment 6 bases; nucleotides outside the gene matches: 13. The chain's CDR3 is CSALIGTSGSLKTQYF. The CDR3 DNA follows: TGCAGCGCATTAATTGGGACTAGCGGGAGCTTGAAGACCCAGTACTTC.

V is TRBV12-3 or TRBV12-4 and J is TRBJ1-2, with D maybe TRBD1 (6 bases). V lost 5 bases and J lost 3, with 16 bases in between. The CDR3 is 15 residues long. As DNA, the CDR3 is TGTGCCAGCAGTCACTGGACAGCGGTTGACTATGGCTACACCTTC. Protein sequence: CASSHWTAVDYGYTF.

This clonotype was seen once. This may arise from a read error, as a much more abundant clone is one base away. J is TRBJ1-1 and V is TRBV20-1; D unclear. Per germline, CDR1 DFQATT and CDR2 SNEGSKA (reference sequence). Trimming removed 1 base from V and 5 bases from J, with 11 bases in between. This CDR3 is built from 13 residues. In DNA form, the CDR3 reads TGCAGTGCTAGAGGCGTTCCCGAAACTGAAGCTTTCTTT. It encodes CSARGVPETEAFF.

This clonotype has at least ten counts. The rearrangement joins TRBV3-1 to TRBJ2-6; no clear D gene. Looked up from germline, CDR1 is LGHDT and CDR2 is YNNKEL (reference sequence). Trimming cost V 5 bases and J 9 bases, with 14 bases left between them. The CDR3 runs 14 residues. The CDR3 loop is CASSARPNLNVLTF. The CDR3 DNA is TGTGCCAGCAGCGCTCGACCAAATCTCAACGTCCTGACTTTC. The entire variable domain, with the rest obtained from reference TRBV3-1 and TRBJ2-6, is as follows: DTAVSQTPKYLVTQMGNDKSIKCEQNLGHDTMYWYKQDSKKFLKIMFSYNNKELIINETVPNRFSPKSPDKAHLNLHINSLELGDSAVYFCASSARPNLNVLTFGAGSRLTVL.

The gene calls are TRBV27 and TRBJ2-5, with 7 nucleotides matching TRBD2. The CDR3 loop spans 13 amino acids. Looked up from germline, CDR1 is MNHEY and CDR2 is SMNVEV (reference sequence). Trimming took 4 bases from V and 6 from J; bases not matched to a gene: 5. CDR3 amino acids: CASSSLADQTQYF. The CDR3 DNA is TGTGCCAGCAGTTCGCTAGCGGATCAGACCCAGTACTTC.

In its sample, this clonotype was seen a few times. This chain uses TRBV3-1 with TRBJ1-5; no clear D gene. Per the germline V gene, CDR1 is LGHDT and CDR2 is YNNKEL (reference sequence). Trimming removed 1 base at V and 3 bases at J, with 10 bases between. This CDR3 has 15 residues. The CDR3 DNA reads TGTGCCAGCAGCCAAGGCAGGAGTCTCAATCAGCCCCAGCATTTT. Protein: CASSQGRSLNQPQHF.

The chain is built from TRBV4-3 and TRBJ1-1, with 7 bases aligning to TRBD1. The junction had 5 bases not matched to a gene; V was cut back by 1 base and J by 0 bases. This CDR3 has 16 amino acids. Germline values: CDR1 LGHNA, CDR2 YSLEER. The chain's CDR3 is CASSQAPGQMNTEAFF. The CDR3, as DNA: TGCGCCAGCAGCCAAGCCCCGGGACAGATGAACACTGAAGCTTTCTTT.

This clonotype occurred many times. CDR3 DNA sequence: TGTGCCAGCAGCCCCACCGGGACAGGGATCGAAAAACTGTTTTTT. It codes for CASSPTGTGIEKLFF. The chain is built from TRBV11-2 and TRBJ1-4, with TRBD1 identical over 9 bases. The germline V gene encodes CDR1 SGHAT and CDR2 FQNNGV. The CDR3 extends over 15 amino acids. J lost 8 bases, V lost 5 bases, and 9 bases had no gene match.

The V gene is TRBV5-1, the J gene TRBJ1-1; D ambiguous. Trimming stripped 1 base from V and 0 bases from J, with 7 bases between. The CDR3 has 14 residues. Germline V gene lookup returns CDR1 SGHRS and CDR2 YFSETQ. CDR3 region: CASSLNDLNTEAFF. The CDR3 DNA reads TGCGCCAGCAGCTTGAATGACCTGAACACTGAAGCTTTCTTT.

A few counts support this clonotype. This sequence joins TRBV27 and TRBJ1-2; TRBD1 matches at 9 bases. V lost 5 bases, J lost 4 bases, and 20 bases stayed unmatched. The CDR3 loop spans 19 amino acids. In germline, CDR1 is MNHEY, CDR2 SMNVEV (reference sequence). The DNA for the CDR3 is TGTGCCAGCAGTCCCTTCCCCCCGGGACAGGGAAAGGGAAGCTATGGCTACACCTTC. Translating gives CASSPFPPGQGKGSYGYTF.

V and J are TRBV20-1 and TRBJ2-7, with 12 bases matching TRBD2. Trimming cost V 3 bases and J 7 bases; bases outside gene matches: 10. Germline CDR1 is DFQATT and CDR2 is SNEGSKA (reference sequence). The CDR3 is 15 amino acids. The DNA of the CDR3 is TGCAGTGCTAGTAAACTAGCGGGAGGTGTGGGAGAGCAGTACTTC. Protein sequence: CSASKLAGGVGEQYF.

This chain connects TRBV7-3 to TRBJ1-1; the D gene is possibly TRBD1 (6 bases). The CDR3 runs 15 residues. CDR1 is SGHTA, CDR2 FQGTGA, per germline. V was pared by 5 bases and J by 1 base, with 14 bases between. The CDR3 here is CASSAGGAGNTEAFF. CDR3 nucleotides: TGTGCCAGCAGCGCGGGGGGCGCCGGGAACACTGAAGCTTTCTTT.

This clonotype has a count of ten or more. The chain employs TRBV20-1 and TRBJ1-1; D remains unclear. Trimming removed 0 bases from V and 3 bases from J, with 11 bases in between. CDR3 length equals 14 residues. Germline lookup yields CDR1 DFQATT and CDR2 SNEGSKA (reference sequence). The CDR3 sequence: CSARDTGGYTEAFF. CDR3 sequence (DNA): TGCAGTGCTAGAGATACGGGTGGATACACTGAAGCTTTCTTT.